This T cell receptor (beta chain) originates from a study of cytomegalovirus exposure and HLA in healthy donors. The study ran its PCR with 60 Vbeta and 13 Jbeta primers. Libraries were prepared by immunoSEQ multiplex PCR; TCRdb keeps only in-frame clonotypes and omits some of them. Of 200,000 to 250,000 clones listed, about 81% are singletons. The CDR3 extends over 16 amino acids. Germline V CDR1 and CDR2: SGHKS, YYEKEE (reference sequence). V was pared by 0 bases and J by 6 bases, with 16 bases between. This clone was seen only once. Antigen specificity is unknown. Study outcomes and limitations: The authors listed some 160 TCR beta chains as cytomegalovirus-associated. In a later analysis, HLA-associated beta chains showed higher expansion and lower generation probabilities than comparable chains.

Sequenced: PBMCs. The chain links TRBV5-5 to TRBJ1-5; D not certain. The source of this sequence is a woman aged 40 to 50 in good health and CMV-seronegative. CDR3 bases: TGTGCCAGCAGCTTGGTGGCACCCCAGGAGGGTCAGCCCCAGCATTTT. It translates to CASSLVAPQEGQPQHF. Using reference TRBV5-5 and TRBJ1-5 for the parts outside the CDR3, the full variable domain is DAGVTQSPTHLIKTRGQQVTLRCSPISGHKSVSWYQQVLGQGPQFIFQYYEKEERGRGNFPDRFSARQFPNYSSELNVNALLLGDSALYLCASSLVAPQEGQPQHFGDGTRLSIL.